Listed below are T cell receptor beta chains from one sample, sequenced in a study of T cells after yellow fever vaccination. TCRdb re-derived calls from the 5' RACE reads in MiXCR, one entry per CDR3 protein. Of under 300,000 distinct CDR3 sequences listed, less than 9% are singletons. The specimen was CD4+ T cells sorted from PBMCs, collected 15 days after the yellow fever booster vaccination. The receptors derive from a man aged 30-40 years who received the YFV17D yellow fever vaccine. Both conserved end residues are part of each CDR3. The D gene is left open where the match is weak. Expanded clones get a size class; other rows say once, few or many, or leave the size out.

d_gene,abundance,v_gene,j_gene,CDR3nt,CDR3aa
NA,NA,TRBV7-2,TRBJ2-3,TGTGCCAGCAGCTTAGCGAGGCTTACTAGCACAGATACGCAGTATTTT,CASSLARLTSTDTQYF
NA,few,TRBV10-3,TRBJ2-1,TGTGCCATCAACATGTCGGGGGAGCCGGAACTACGGGGGCAGTTCTTC,CAINMSGEPELRGQFF
NA,few,TRBV5-1,TRBJ2-1,TGCGCCAGCAGCGGAACCTCCTACAATGAGCAGTTCTTC,CASSGTSYNEQFF
NA,many,TRBV20-1,TRBJ2-5,TGCAGTGCTAGAGAGGGCCCCCAAGAGACCCAGTACTTC,CSAREGPQETQYF
NA,few,TRBV28,TRBJ2-7,TGTGCCAGCAGTTCCTCTGTCAGGGGGGCCGTCTTC,CASSSSVRGAVF
NA,many,TRBV7-2,TRBJ1-6,TGTGCCAGCAGCTTAGAACAGGTGGTAGCACCCCTCCACTTT,CASSLEQVVAPLHF
TRBD1,NA,TRBV20-1,TRBJ1-6,TGCAGTGCTAGAGACCTAAGGGACAGCTCCTATAATTCACCCCTCCACTTT,CSARDLRDSSYNSPLHF
NA,many,TRBV29-1,TRBJ1-2,TGCAGCGCCTGGGGGGGATCTGGCTATGGCTACACCTTC,CSAWGGSGYGYTF
NA,many,TRBV20-1,TRBJ2-1,TGCAGTGCTGCCGCGTCGGGCTCCTACAATGAGCAGTTCTTC,CSAAASGSYNEQFF
TRBD2,many,TRBV7-2,TRBJ2-1,TGTGCCAGCAGCACGACGACTAGCGGGAGGGCCACTGAGCAGTTCTTC,CASSTTTSGRATEQFF
NA,many,TRBV3-1,TRBJ2-3,TGTGCCAGCAGCACTACGCCCGCCTGGGGCACAGATACGCAGTATTTT,CASSTTPAWGTDTQYF
NA,few,TRBV10-2,TRBJ2-3,TGCGCCAGCAGGCTGGGGGCAAAAGATACGCAGTATTTT,CASRLGAKDTQYF
NA,few,TRBV2,TRBJ2-5,TGTGCCAGCACCCAGTGGGAGACCCAGTACTTC,CASTQWETQYF
NA,few,TRBV20-1,TRBJ2-1,TGCAGTGCAACTAGCTACAGCTCCTACAATGAGCAGTTCTTC,CSATSYSSYNEQFF
NA,NA,TRBV27,TRBJ2-3,TGTGCCAGCAGTTCCGGGGGATCGAGGAGCTATACGCAGTATTTT,CASSSGGSRSYTQYF
NA,few,TRBV20-1,TRBJ2-3,TGCAGTGCTAGAGATGGACTGGGGCCCCAGTATTTT,CSARDGLGPQYF
NA,few,TRBV18,TRBJ1-1,TGTGCCAGCTCATCGAGGCACAGTCAGGCCACTGAAGCTTTCTTT,CASSSRHSQATEAFF
NA,many,TRBV29-1,TRBJ2-5,TGCAGCGTTGAAGAACGCGCCAGGGGGAATAGCGGGATTAGGGGGACCCAGTACTTC,CSVEERARGNSGIRGTQYF
NA,NA,TRBV24-1,TRBJ2-5,TGTGCCACCAGTGGAGGAGAGACCCAGTACTTC,CATSGGETQYF
NA,NA,TRBV7-2,TRBJ1-1,TGTGCCAGCAGCGCCGGCCTACAGATGAACACTGAAGCTTTCTTT,CASSAGLQMNTEAFF
TRBD1,few,TRBV7-2,TRBJ2-7,TGTGCCAGCAGCTTGAGGACAGGGTACCCCTCCGAGCAGTACTTC,CASSLRTGYPSEQYF
NA,NA,TRBV12-3/TRBV12-4,TRBJ1-1,TGTGCCAGCAGCTCTTTCCTTGGTCTGAACACTGAAGCTTTCTTT,CASSSFLGLNTEAFF
TRBD1,few,TRBV7-2,TRBJ2-2,TGTGCCAGCAGCCCCGGACAGGGGTACGGGGAGCTGTTTTTT,CASSPGQGYGELFF
TRBD2,many,TRBV7-8,TRBJ2-1,TGTGCCAGCAGCAAGGGCCCCCGGACTAGCGGGAGTGACTACAATGAGCAGTTCTTC,CASSKGPRTSGSDYNEQFF
NA,few,TRBV12-3/TRBV12-4,TRBJ1-1,NA,CASSFGAGGTEAFF
TRBD2,NA,TRBV6-1,TRBJ2-4,TGTGCCAGCAGTCAGCGGGAGCATGGCATTCAGTACTTC,CASSQREHGIQYF
NA,many,TRBV5-1,TRBJ2-1,TGCGCCAGCAGCTTACGGACCTACAATGAGCAGTTCTTC,CASSLRTYNEQFF
TRBD2,NA,TRBV6-1,TRBJ2-1,TGTGCCAGCAGTCATCGGACTAGCGCCTACAATGAGCAGTTCTTC,CASSHRTSAYNEQFF
NA,many,TRBV4-3,TRBJ2-7,TGCGCCAGCAGCCAAGAGCGACATCTCTACGAGCAGTACTTC,CASSQERHLYEQYF
TRBD2,few,TRBV7-3,TRBJ2-2,TGTGCCAGCAGCTTAAGCGGGAGGGACACCGGGGAGCTGTTTTTT,CASSLSGRDTGELFF
NA,few,TRBV20-1,TRBJ2-7,TGCAGTGCTAGAGATCGCCAGCGGACAATCTACGAGCAGTACTTC,CSARDRQRTIYEQYF
NA,few,TRBV7-9,TRBJ2-4,TGTGCCAGCAGCTTATCCTTAGCCAAAAACATTCAGTACTTC,CASSLSLAKNIQYF
TRBD2,NA,TRBV6-2/TRBV6-3,TRBJ2-5,TGTGCCAGCAGTTCCGGGACTAGCGGGAGGTTAGAGACCCAGTACTTC,CASSSGTSGRLETQYF
NA,many,TRBV3-1,TRBJ2-7,TGTGCCAGCAGCCATGGCCCATTCCAGGGGCAGTACTTC,CASSHGPFQGQYF
NA,NA,TRBV9,TRBJ2-2,TGTGCCAGCAGCGTAAGACAGGAGGGCGGGGAGCTGTTTTTT,CASSVRQEGGELFF
NA,few,TRBV5-1,TRBJ2-1,TGCGCCAGCAGCTTGGGTTTCCTGGATGAGCAGTTCTTC,CASSLGFLDEQFF
NA,many,TRBV29-1,TRBJ2-7,TGCAGCGTTGGGTGGGGAGGAGACGAGCAGTACTTC,CSVGWGGDEQYF
NA,few,TRBV29-1,TRBJ2-6,TGCAGCGTTGCCTTCTCTGGGGCCAACGTCCTGACTTTC,CSVAFSGANVLTF
NA,NA,TRBV4-3,TRBJ2-7,TGCGCCAGCAGCCAAGATCCAGTACTAGGGCCCTACGAGCAGTACTTC,CASSQDPVLGPYEQYF
NA,few,TRBV5-4,TRBJ1-6,TGTGCCAGCGGGTCAGATGGAGATTCACCCCTCCACTTT,CASGSDGDSPLHF
NA,NA,TRBV30,TRBJ2-2,TGTGCCTGGAGTTCCGACATATCGAACACCGGGGAGCTGTTTTTT,CAWSSDISNTGELFF
NA,many,TRBV12-3/TRBV12-4,TRBJ2-5,TGTGCCAGCAGGAAACGAGAGACCCAGTACTTC,CASRKRETQYF
NA,few,TRBV6-5,TRBJ2-7,TGTGCCAGCGGTTCCCGGAGGGACTCCTACGAGCAGTACTTC,CASGSRRDSYEQYF
TRBD1,few,TRBV4-2,TRBJ1-1,TGTGCCAGCAGCCAAGGTGTCGGGACAGGGGCACCTAACACTGAAGCTTTCTTT,CASSQGVGTGAPNTEAFF
NA,NA,TRBV24-1,TRBJ2-2,TGTGCCACCAGTGATTTCGGAACAGGGAACACCGGGGAGCTGTTTTTT,CATSDFGTGNTGELFF
TRBD2,NA,TRBV18,TRBJ2-3,TGTGCCAGCTCACCAACTACCAGCGGGAGGTACGCAGATACGCAGTATTTT,CASSPTTSGRYADTQYF
TRBD2,few,TRBV5-1,TRBJ2-1,TGCGCCAGCAGCCAAGGACTAGCGGGAGGGCGGAGCTCCTACAATGAGCAGTTCTTC,CASSQGLAGGRSSYNEQFF
NA,NA,TRBV28,TRBJ2-1,TGTGCCAGCAGGTCAGGGGGGTCAGACAATGAGCAGTTCTTC,CASRSGGSDNEQFF